What follows are 8 T cell receptor beta chains derived from one specimen sequenced in a study of regulatory T cells in long-lasting Graves disease. TCR beta libraries were built with iRepertoire HTBI primers and Arm-PCR of CDR3 regions. MiXCR, applied by TCRdb to the multiplex PCR reads, yields one record per CDR3 protein. The sample lists around 480,000 distinct CDR3 sequences, 15% to 20% occurring once. Time point of the sample: newly diagnosed GD, antithyroid drugs for less than 3 months. Extracted RNA from PBMCs served as the source of the TCR library. The same data also contributed to another study, on T cells in Graves' hyperthyroidism and ophthalmopathy.

This material consisted of peripheral blood mononuclear cells (PBMCs), taken at new diagnosis, from a patient treated with antithyroid drugs. These receptors all come from a man in his forties with Graves disease.

Here the CDR3 DNA reads TGTGCCATCAGTGCCGGGACTAGCGGGACCTACAATGAGCAGTTCTTC. Translation: CAISAGTSGTYNEQFF. This rearrangement joins TRBV10-3 to TRBJ2-1, with 13 positions matching TRBD2. CDR1 ENHRY and CDR2 SYGVKD come from the germline V gene. The CDR3 runs 16 residues. Trimming removed 4 bases from V and 2 bases from J; junction bases left unmatched: 2.

This clonotype has only a few counts. The chain links TRBV27 to TRBJ1-1; tentative D call: TRBD1 (6 bases). The CDR3 spans 13 residues. Germline CDR1 is MNHEY and CDR2 is SMNVEV (reference sequence). Trimming stripped 6 bases from V and 7 bases from J, with 15 bases between. In DNA form, the CDR3 reads TGTGCCAGCAGCATCGGCGTAGGGGGTGAAGCTTTCTTT. Amino acids: CASSIGVGGEAFF.

The table lists this clonotype with a few counts. The chain couples TRBV7-9 to TRBJ2-2; D possibly corresponds to TRBD2 (5 bases). The V gene lost 4 bases and the J gene lost 8 bases, with 8 bases spanning the gap. CDR1 and CDR2 (germline): SEHNR, FQNEAQ (reference sequence). The CDR3 loop spans 12 amino acids. CDR3 nucleotides: TGTGCCAGCAGCTCGCGACTAGGGGAGCTGTTTTTT. Translating it yields CASSSRLGELFF.

This clonotype was detected only a few times. The J gene is TRBJ2-2, the V gene TRBV6-1, with 8 bases lining up with TRBD1. This CDR3 has 15 residues. J was trimmed by 0 bases and V by 5 bases; bases with no gene match: 2. The germline gives CDR1 MNHNS, CDR2 SASEGT. CDR3 nucleotide sequence: TGTGCCAGCAGTACGGGACAGGCGAACACCGGGGAGCTGTTTTTT. Protein: CASSTGQANTGELFF.

Remarks on this clonotype: Just one base apart from a much larger clone, this may be a read error. Since no conserved phenylalanine or tryptophan closes the CDR3, a read error is the likely cause. The chain links TRBV11-2 to TRBJ2-7, with 9 bases matching TRBD2. The germline CDR1 and CDR2 sequences are SGHAT and FQNNGV. The CDR3 totals 15 residues. The V gene end was trimmed by 4 bases and the J gene end by 0 bases; junction bases not matched to a gene: 4. The CDR3: CASSSLAGSSYEQYS. CDR3 DNA: TGTGCCAGCAGCTCACTAGCGGGTAGCTCCTACGAGCAGTACTCC.

This clonotype showed up many times. This chain connects TRBV20-1 to TRBJ2-1, with TRBD2 matching over 14 bases. Germline V gives CDR1 DFQATT, CDR2 SNEGSKA (reference sequence). The CDR3 loop spans 17 amino acids. The ends lost 6 bases at V and 0 bases at J; junction bases unmatched: 7. CDR3 coding DNA: TGCAGTGCGTCGGGGACTAGCGGGAGTGGCTCCTACAATGAGCAGTTCTTC. Its translation: CSASGTSGSGSYNEQFF.

This clonotype was seen more than once but under ten times. The chain is built from TRBV7-3 and TRBJ2-1, with D tentatively TRBD2 (5 bases). The germline V and J ends were trimmed by 2 bases and 2 bases, with 16 bases remaining between them. Germline-derived CDR1 and CDR2 are SGHTA and FQGTGA. This CDR3 contains 17 residues. CDR3 DNA sequence: TGTGCCAGCAGCTTACATACTAGACTATTAACCTACAATGAGCAGTTCTTC. This gives the protein CASSLHTRLLTYNEQFF.

This clonotype showed up many times. This rearrangement joins TRBV28 to TRBJ2-7; D gene uncertain. CDR1 is MDHEN, CDR2 SYDVKM, per germline. V lost 3 bases and J 10 bases, leaving 13 bases between the germline ends. This CDR3 comprises 12 residues. CDR3 sequence (DNA): TGTGCCAGCAGTTTGGATCCCACACCCCAGTACTTC. It specifies CASSLDPTPQYF.